Shown below are 23 T cell receptor beta chains from a single sample sequenced in a study of CD8 T cells in Susac syndrome. Reverse transcription used about 0.45 to 1 ug RNA and random hexamers. TCRdb called the immunoSEQ multiplex PCR reads again in MiXCR, with one record for every CDR3 protein. The sample lists over 150,000 distinct CDR3 sequences; 90% to 95% were seen once. Sequences were obtained from CD4+ T cells from PBMCs. Receptors were obtained from a human donor with multiple sclerosis.

The chain carries TRBV7-6 and TRBJ2-2, with 10 bases fitting TRBD1. The CDR3 spans 16 residues. Germline loops: CDR1 SGHVS, CDR2 FNYEAQ. V lost 5 bases and J lost 3; bases outside the gene matches: 6. For the CDR3, the DNA is TGTGCCAGCAGCCCATGGACAGGGGGTGACACCGGGGAGCTGTTTTTT. This codes for CASSPWTGGDTGELFF.

The rearrangement links TRBV2 to TRBJ2-3, with 10 bases identical to TRBD2. The CDR3 covers 14 residues. Germline CDR1 SNHLY, CDR2 FYNNEI. The V segment lost 5 bases and the J segment 5 bases; nucleotides outside the gene matches: 4. CDR3 sequence reads: CASSSGRAGDTQYF. The DNA of the CDR3 is TGTGCCAGCAGTAGCGGGAGGGCCGGAGATACGCAGTATTTT.

V usage is TRBV7-3 and J usage is TRBJ1-1; D is undetermined. Trimming removed 3 bases from V and 5 bases from J, with 10 bases in between. The CDR3 consists of 13 residues. Per the germline V gene, CDR1 is SGHTA and CDR2 is FQGTGA. This CDR3 is CASSFSRSTEAFF. CDR3 in DNA: TGTGCCAGCAGCTTTAGCAGAAGTACTGAAGCTTTCTTT.

The J gene is TRBJ2-7, the V gene TRBV3-1, with TRBD2 matching 10 bases. This CDR3 has 16 residues. CDR1 is LGHDT and CDR2 is YNNKEL in the germline V gene (reference sequence). Trimming at V came to 1 base and at J to 8 bases, leaving 11 bases not matched to a gene. The CDR3 sequence is CASSQVGTSDGLQQYF. The CDR3, as DNA: TGTGCCAGCAGCCAAGTCGGGACTAGCGATGGCTTGCAGCAGTACTTC.

The chain recombines TRBV7-9 with TRBJ1-2; 11 nucleotides agree with TRBD1. V lost 5 bases to trimming and J lost 8 bases; unmatched junction nucleotides: 7. From germline, CDR1 is SEHNR and CDR2 FQNEAQ (reference sequence). The length of the CDR3 is 14 residues. The CDR3 DNA reads TGTGCCAGCAGCCGTTCCGGGACAGGGGGAGGCTACACCTTC. This encodes CASSRSGTGGGYTF.

The CDR3 loop reads CASRQENIQYF. The CDR3 DNA reads as TGTGCCAGTAGACAGGAAAACATTCAGTACTTC. V gene TRBV19 combines with J gene TRBJ2-4; maybe TRBD1 (5 bases). This CDR3 is 11 amino acids long. Trimming left V 6 bases short and J 5 bases short, with 5 bases between. CDR1 and CDR2 from the germline V gene are LNHDA and SQIVND (reference sequence). Drawing the rest from reference TRBV19 and TRBJ2-4, the complete variable domain is DGGITQSPKYLFRKEGQNVTLSCEQNLNHDAMYWYRQDPGQGLRLIYYSQIVNDFQKGDIAEGYSVSREKKESFPLTVTSAQKNPTAFYLCASRQENIQYFGAGTRLSVL.

This clonotype showed up just once. The chain joins TRBV6-5 to TRBJ1-1; no firm D call. This CDR3 comprises 13 residues. V was cut by 6 bases and J by 0 bases, with 8 bases left in between. CDR1 is MNHEY and CDR2 is SVGAGI in the germline V gene. The CDR3 nucleotides are TGTGCCAGCAGGAGGTCACTGAACACTGAAGCTTTCTTT. Residues: CASRRSLNTEAFF.

The CDR3 here is CASSGGGRLNTEAFF. As DNA, the CDR3 is TGTGCCAGCAGCGGAGGGGGGCGCCTGAACACTGAAGCTTTCTTT. This chain links TRBV5-4 with TRBJ1-1; the D gene is possibly TRBD1 (6 bases). This CDR3 is built from 15 residues. Looked up from germline, CDR1 is SGHNT and CDR2 is YYREEE (reference sequence). V lost 4 bases, J lost 0 bases, and 13 bases lay in between.

To note about this clonotype: Germline is not matched at one junction end, which may reflect a read error. Written as DNA, the CDR3 is TGTGCCTGGAGTCCAGGCTACTACGGCTACACCTTC. This sequence encodes CAWSPGYYGYTF. This sequence joins TRBV30 and TRBJ1-2; unclear D gene. Germline V CDR1 and CDR2: GTSNPN, SVGIG (reference sequence). This CDR3 is 12 amino acids long.

The chain links TRBV29-1 to TRBJ2-7; 7 bases fit TRBD2. The germline V gene has CDR1 SQVTM and CDR2 ANQGSEA. The CDR3 contains 14 residues. V lost 5 bases and J lost 2; bases outside the gene matches: 9. CDR3 sequence: CSVYNSGDPYEQYF. In DNA, the CDR3 is TGCAGCGTTTATAACAGCGGGGATCCCTACGAGCAGTACTTC.

The chain employs TRBV27 and TRBJ2-7, with TRBD2 matching 9 bases. Unmatched junction bases numbered 4, after V lost 6 bases and J lost 4 bases. Per the germline V gene, CDR1 is MNHEY and CDR2 is SMNVEV (reference sequence). This CDR3 has 13 amino acids. The CDR3 loop is CASSRLADYEQYF. As DNA, the CDR3 is TGTGCCAGCAGCCGACTAGCGGATTACGAGCAGTACTTC.

The genes are TRBV7-3 and TRBJ2-1; 9 positions match TRBD2. Germline CDR1 reads SGHTA; CDR2 reads FQGTGA. Trimming removed 5 bases from V and 8 bases from J; junction bases left unmatched: 16. The CDR3 runs 17 residues. The CDR3 loop reads CASSSKGGASGTHEQFF. The DNA for the CDR3 is TGTGCCAGCAGCAGCAAAGGCGGGGCTAGCGGGACTCATGAGCAGTTCTTC.

The rearrangement links TRBV24-1 to TRBJ2-1, with 12 bases aligning to TRBD1. The germline CDR1 and CDR2 sequences are KGHDR and SFDVKD. Trimming cost V 5 bases and J 5 bases; bases outside gene matches: 3. The CDR3 covers 15 residues. The CDR3 DNA reads TGTGCCACCAGTGCGGGGACAGGGGGCAACAATGAGCAGTTCTTC. It specifies CATSAGTGGNNEQFF.

The J gene is TRBJ2-5, the V gene TRBV24-1, with 7 bases fitting TRBD2. The CDR3 sequence is 15 residues long. J lost 5 bases, V lost 3 bases, and 8 bases had no gene match. From germline, CDR1 is KGHDR and CDR2 SFDVKD. CDR3 in DNA: TGTGCCACCAGTGATGGAGGACTAGTTACGGAGACCCAGTACTTC. Its protein is CATSDGGLVTETQYF.

This chain connects TRBV12-3 or TRBV12-4 to TRBJ2-7; the match to TRBD2 covers 7 bases. The ends lost 1 base at V and 2 bases at J; junction bases unmatched: 5. The CDR3 runs 15 residues. CDR3 DNA sequence: TGTGCCAGCAGTTTAGGGGACTATACGACCTACGAGCAGTACTTC. Its protein product is CASSLGDYTTYEQYF.

Remarks on this clonotype: One junction end disagrees with the germline gene, perhaps due to a read error. This rearrangement joins TRBV24-1 to TRBJ2-7; TRBD2 aligns across 7 bases. The CDR3 has 15 amino acids. CDR1 KGHDR and CDR2 SFDVKD come from the germline V gene. CDR3 loop: CATSDGGGDSHEQYF. The DNA of the CDR3 is TGTGCCACCAGTGACGGGGGAGGGGACTCCCACGAGCAGTACTTC.

The J gene is TRBJ2-1, the V gene TRBV25-1, with D possibly TRBD1 on 6 matching bases. Trimming cost V 10 bases and J 4 bases, with 14 bases left between them. The germline V gene encodes CDR1 MGHDK and CDR2 SYGVNS. CDR3 length: 13 residues. Written as DNA, the CDR3 is TGTGCCATCTCGACCGGACAGTACAATGAGCAGTTCTTC. Protein: CAISTGQYNEQFF.

This clonotype occurred once. The chain has TRBV25-1 and TRBJ1-3, with 8 nucleotides matching TRBD1. V lost 3 bases and J lost 2; bases outside the gene matches: 3. The CDR3 contains 15 residues. In germline, CDR1 is MGHDK, CDR2 SYGVNS. In DNA form, the CDR3 reads TGTGCCAGCAGTGATCAGGGGGCTACTGGAAACACCATATATTTT. It specifies CASSDQGATGNTIYF.

The V gene is TRBV15, the J gene TRBJ2-3, with a tentative D call TRBD1 (6 bases). CDR1 is LNHNV and CDR2 is YYDKDF in the germline V gene (reference sequence). This CDR3 spans 15 amino acids. V lost 0 bases, J lost 5 bases, and 12 bases lay in between. The CDR3 DNA follows: TGTGCCACCAGCAGAGATAACAGGGTGGTAGATACGCAGTATTTT. Protein product: CATSRDNRVVDTQYF.

V is TRBV27 and J is TRBJ2-5; 8 bases agree with TRBD1. V lost 6 bases, J lost 7 bases, and 7 bases stayed unmatched. There are 13 residues in the CDR3. In germline, CDR1 is MNHEY, CDR2 SMNVEV (reference sequence). The CDR3 loop reads CASSGTGLVTQYF. The CDR3 DNA sequence: TGTGCCAGCAGCGGGACAGGTTTGGTGACCCAGTACTTC.

V gene TRBV2 combines with J gene TRBJ2-6; D is ambiguous. The CDR3 runs 15 residues. Germline-derived CDR1 and CDR2 are SNHLY and FYNNEI. V was trimmed by 3 bases and J by 0 bases, leaving 6 bases between them. In DNA, the CDR3 is TGTGCCAGCAGTGAGAACAACTCTGGGGCCAACGTCCTGACTTTC. Its protein is CASSENNSGANVLTF.

The chain employs TRBV10-3 and TRBJ2-5, with 7 bases lining up with TRBD2. CDR3 length equals 12 residues. V gave up 10 bases and J gave up 1 base; unmatched junction bases: 3. CDR1 ENHRY and CDR2 SYGVKD come from the germline V gene. The CDR3 is CATRTSQETQYF. The CDR3 nucleotides read TGTGCCACCAGGACTAGCCAAGAGACCCAGTACTTC.

V usage is TRBV5-1 and J usage is TRBJ2-2; no clear D gene. This CDR3 comprises 15 residues. The V end was cut by 4 bases, the J end by 4 bases, with 14 bases between. Germline CDR1 is SGHRS and CDR2 is YFSETQ. CDR3 DNA: TGCGCCAGCAGCAACACGGGTAGCTCCACCGGGGAGCTGTTTTTT. Encoded protein: CASSNTGSSTGELFF. The full variable domain, its missing parts supplied by reference TRBV5-1 and TRBJ2-2, is KAGVTQTPRYLIKTRGQQVTLSCSPISGHRSVSWYQQTPGQGLQFLFEYFSETQRNKGNFPGRFSGRQFSNSRSEMNVSTLELGDSALYLCASSNTGSSTGELFFGEGSRLTVL.